Listed here are 26 T cell receptor beta chains from one sample, sequenced in a study of OX40 agonist ivuxolimab in advanced cancers. The library came from the immunoSEQ multiplex PCR assay. TCRdb carries this immuneACCESS record with in-frame sequences only. Its versions omit some clonotypes, under half of them owing to an unresolved V gene in the studies checked, with the rest unexplained. This sample is represented by 69,000 or so clones; roughly 85% of them were singletons. About 7% of the sample is taken by the ten largest. This sample comprised CD4+ or CD8+ T cells sorted from blood, obtained in a trial of the OX40 agonist ivuxolimab. Source of these receptors: an adult with an advanced solid tumor such as melanoma, head and neck, liver or kidney cancer.

This chain uses TRBV5-1 with TRBJ2-5; 11 bases line up with TRBD2. CDR1 is SGHRS and CDR2 is YFSETQ in the germline V gene. The CDR3 contains 15 residues. V dropped 3 bases and J dropped 7; count of bases not matched to a gene: 8. CDR3 DNA: TGCGCCAGCAGCTCGGGTAGCGGGGGGGCAGGGACCCAGTACTTC. This sequence encodes CASSSGSGGAGTQYF.

V usage is TRBV28 and J usage is TRBJ1-4, with D perhaps matching TRBD1 (5 bases). V was pared by 8 bases and J by 6 bases, with 16 bases between. This CDR3 spans 14 amino acids. Germline V CDR1 and CDR2: MDHEN, SYDVKM. CDR3 region: CASLPHRQDEKLFF. Written as DNA, the CDR3 is TGTGCCAGCCTCCCCCACAGGCAGGATGAAAAACTGTTTTTT.

This clone has a single count. CDR3 DNA sequence: TGTGCCTGGAGTGTACGAGGGAGTCTCACAGATACGCAGTATTTT. Protein: CAWSVRGSLTDTQYF. The V call is TRBV30, the J call TRBJ2-3; tentatively, D is TRBD2 (5 bases). The CDR3 spans 15 residues. The germline V gene encodes CDR1 GTSNPN and CDR2 SVGIG (reference sequence). Trimming removed 0 bases from V and 2 bases from J, with 12 bases in between.

This chain uses TRBV19 with TRBJ1-6; D may be TRBD1 (5 bases). In germline, CDR1 is LNHDA, CDR2 SQIVND (reference sequence). V gave up 6 bases and J gave up 6 bases, with 21 bases separating them. The CDR3 has 17 amino acids. CDR3 sequence (DNA): TGTGCCAGTAGCGCGGCCGGCAGGGTCCCATCTAATTCACCCCTCCACTTT. Translation: CASSAAGRVPSNSPLHF.

This sequence joins TRBV19 and TRBJ2-1; TRBD2 matches 8 bases. Germline trimming cut 4 bases from V and 9 bases from J; bases unmatched to any gene: 11. The germline CDR1 and CDR2 sequences are LNHDA and SQIVND (reference sequence). The CDR3 length is 15 residues. CDR3 loop: CASSTLAGGEGEQFF. The CDR3 region has the DNA TGTGCCAGTAGTACTCTGGCGGGAGGAGAGGGTGAGCAGTTCTTC. The whole variable domain, filled in from reference TRBV19 and TRBJ2-1, reads DGGITQSPKYLFRKEGQNVTLSCEQNLNHDAMYWYRQDPGQGLRLIYYSQIVNDFQKGDIAEGYSVSREKKESFPLTVTSAQKNPTAFYLCASSTLAGGEGEQFFGPGTRLTVL.

The rearrangement links TRBV19 to TRBJ1-5; 7 bases line up with TRBD1. V trimming: 5 bases; J trimming: 7 bases; junction bases outside the gene matches: 11. The CDR3 extends over 15 amino acids. Germline lookup yields CDR1 LNHDA and CDR2 SQIVND (reference sequence). In nucleotides, the CDR3 is TGTGCCAGTAGTGAATGGACAGGTAAGGTACAGCCCCAGCATTTT. Its protein product is CASSEWTGKVQPQHF.

The rearrangement uses TRBV6-5 and TRBJ2-1, with 10 bases that match TRBD2. The CDR3 runs to 14 residues. Trimming at V came to 8 bases and at J to 9 bases, leaving 10 bases not matched to a gene. Germline CDR1 reads MNHEY; CDR2 reads SVGAGI. The CDR3 spells CASQESGGAGEQFF. In DNA form, the CDR3 reads TGTGCCAGCCAAGAGAGCGGGGGGGCGGGTGAGCAGTTCTTC.

J is TRBJ1-6 and V is TRBV2; 7 nucleotides match TRBD1. V trimming: 8 bases; J trimming: 4 bases; junction bases outside the gene matches: 2. Per germline, CDR1 SNHLY and CDR2 FYNNEI. The CDR3 is 13 amino acids. As DNA, the CDR3 is TGTGCCAGCGGGGGACAGTATAATTCACCCCTCCACTTT. This gives the protein CASGGQYNSPLHF.

The CDR3 DNA follows: TGTGCCAGCAGCTTAGCGAAAAAGGCAGGGGCCCTCTACGAGCAGTACGTC. It encodes CASSLAKKAGALYEQYV. The chain is built from TRBV7-7 and TRBJ2-7; TRBD1 is a possible D gene (6 bases). V lost 0 bases and J 3 bases, leaving 18 bases between the germline ends. The CDR3 has 17 amino acids. Germline V gene data show CDR1 as SSHAT and CDR2 as FNYEAQ (reference sequence).

The CDR3 DNA reads as TGTGCCAGCAGCTTATTATGGGTCGCTGGGGCCAACGTCCTGACTTTC. It codes for CASSLLWVAGANVLTF. The V and J genes are TRBV7-6 and TRBJ2-6; D ambiguous. Germline CDR1 SGHVS, CDR2 FNYEAQ. Trimming stripped 2 bases from V and 2 bases from J, with 10 bases between. The CDR3 is 16 amino acids.

The V and J genes are TRBV18 and TRBJ2-2, with 7 bases fitting TRBD2. V trimming: 3 bases; J trimming: 5 bases; junction bases outside the gene matches: 3. The CDR3 has 14 residues. Germline CDR1 and CDR2: KGHSH and LQKENI. The CDR3: CASSPPGRTGELFF. The CDR3 nucleotides are TGTGCCAGCTCACCCCCCGGGAGGACCGGGGAGCTGTTTTTT.

This clone was detected a few times. V and J are TRBV28 and TRBJ1-3, with D unresolved. Trimming took 3 bases from V and 4 from J, leaving 16 bases between them. CDR3 length: 16 amino acids. The germline V gene has CDR1 MDHEN and CDR2 SYDVKM. CDR3 in amino acids: CASSLEAGPGGNTIYF. The CDR3 region has the DNA TGTGCCAGCAGTTTGGAGGCGGGCCCGGGGGGAAACACCATATATTTT.

V is TRBV19 and J is TRBJ1-1; perhaps TRBD1 as D (5 bases). V gave up 5 bases and J gave up 1 base, with 11 bases separating them. The CDR3 is 14 amino acids. Per germline, CDR1 LNHDA and CDR2 SQIVND (reference sequence). CDR3 protein: CASSGGPTNTEAFF. The DNA for the CDR3 is TGTGCCAGTAGTGGGGGACCGACGAACACTGAAGCTTTCTTT.

The chain has TRBV28 and TRBJ2-1; D may be TRBD2 (6 bases). V lost 4 bases and J lost 3, with 10 bases in between. This CDR3 has 14 amino acids. From germline, CDR1 is MDHEN and CDR2 SYDVKM. The CDR3 DNA follows: TGTGCCAGCAGTTCGGTGGGGGGCTACAATGAGCAGTTCTTC. Translation gives CASSSVGGYNEQFF.

The chain employs TRBV5-4 and TRBJ2-2; D gene ambiguous. The CDR3 length is 14 residues. The V end lost 0 bases, the J end lost 2 bases, and 5 bases lay between the germline ends. Germline CDR1 is SGHNT and CDR2 is YYREEE (reference sequence). The CDR3 DNA sequence: TGTGCCAGCAGCTTGGACCCTAACACCGGGGAGCTGTTTTTT. Amino acid sequence: CASSLDPNTGELFF.

This chain uses TRBV2 with TRBJ2-3; 13 positions agree with TRBD2. V dropped 5 bases and J dropped 4; count of bases not matched to a gene: 9. The CDR3 is 17 residues long. In germline, CDR1 is SNHLY, CDR2 FYNNEI. The CDR3 is CASSPGLAGWGADTQYF. Written as DNA, the CDR3 is TGTGCCAGCAGTCCGGGACTAGCGGGATGGGGTGCAGATACGCAGTATTTT. The whole variable domain, filled in from reference TRBV2 and TRBJ2-3, reads EPEVTQTPSHQVTQMGQEVILRCVPISNHLYFYWYRQILGQKVEFLVSFYNNEISEKSEIFDDQFSVERPDGSNFTLKIRSTKLEDSAMYFCASSPGLAGWGADTQYFGPGTRLTVL.

The chain couples TRBV28 to TRBJ2-7; the match to TRBD1 covers 7 bases. CDR3 length: 13 amino acids. V shed 5 bases, J shed 2 bases, and the junction held 3 bases outside the gene matches. Germline V lookup: CDR1 MDHEN, CDR2 SYDVKM. Here the CDR3 reads CASSIQGTYEQYF. For the CDR3, the DNA is TGTGCCAGCAGTATACAGGGGACCTACGAGCAGTACTTC.

The chain uses TRBV28 and TRBJ2-7; D possibly uses TRBD1 or TRBD2 (5 bases each). This CDR3 comprises 17 residues. The V end was cut by 3 bases, the J end by 3 bases, with 21 bases between. Germline V lookup: CDR1 MDHEN, CDR2 SYDVKM. The CDR3 DNA follows: TGTGCCAGCAGTTTCTTGTTCGGGGCTAGCCGATACTACGAGCAGTACTTC. Encoded protein: CASSFLFGASRYYEQYF.

This rearrangement joins TRBV20-1 to TRBJ2-3; no clear D gene. There are 11 residues in the CDR3. CDR1 is DFQATT and CDR2 is SNEGSKA in the germline V gene (reference sequence). V was shortened by 5 bases and J by 6 bases, with 9 bases between the two germline ends. The CDR3 DNA sequence: TGCAGTGCTCGTCAGGCGGATACGCAGTATTTT. Protein product: CSARQADTQYF.

The V and J genes are TRBV7-2 and TRBJ1-6, with D tentatively TRBD1 (6 bases). The CDR3 sequence is 16 residues long. Germline lookup yields CDR1 SGHTA and CDR2 FQGNSA. V lost 4 bases to trimming and J lost 6 bases, with 16 bases between them. CDR3 sequence (DNA): TGTGCCAGCAGCTCGTGGGGCGTAGGGGGTAATTCACCCCTCCACTTT. This sequence encodes CASSSWGVGGNSPLHF.

This clone has more than one count but fewer than ten. The V gene is TRBV29-1, the J gene TRBJ2-3, with 8 bases aligning to TRBD2. The trim removed 8 bases at V and 2 bases at J, leaving 6 bases unmatched. Germline values: CDR1 SQVTM, CDR2 ANQGSEA. The CDR3 runs to 13 residues. The CDR3 region has the DNA TGCAGCTCACGGGGGGGCCACACAGATACGCAGTATTTT. Translated: CSSRGGHTDTQYF.

V usage is TRBV9 and J usage is TRBJ2-1, with 8 nucleotides matching TRBD1. CDR3 length: 14 amino acids. V was pared by 7 bases and J by 5 bases, with 8 bases of the junction left unmatched. Germline CDR1 is SGDLS and CDR2 is YYNGEE. CDR3 sequence reads: CASARGQGNNEQFF. Written as DNA, the CDR3 is TGTGCCAGCGCCCGAGGACAGGGCAACAATGAGCAGTTCTTC.

The chain uses TRBV5-1 and TRBJ2-3; 14 positions match TRBD2. Germline V gene data show CDR1 as SGHRS and CDR2 as YFSETQ. There are 16 residues in the CDR3. V was clipped by 4 bases and J by 6 bases; unmatched bases: 7. CDR3 sequence (DNA): TGCGCCAGCAGCCCGGAGACTAGCGGGGGGGGTGATACGCAGTATTTT. Translation: CASSPETSGGGDTQYF.

This clone was recorded a few times. As DNA, the CDR3 is TGTGCCAGCAGCCAAGTGGGACAGGGGAAAACTTTCTTT. This translates into CASSQVGQGKTFF. The V and J genes are TRBV14 and TRBJ1-1, with 10 bases matching TRBD1. Germline V gene sequence: CDR1 SGHDN, CDR2 FVKESK. The CDR3 runs 13 residues. The J segment lost 12 bases and the V segment lost 1 base, leaving 5 bases of the junction unmatched.

Only one count was recorded for this clone. V and J are TRBV5-5 and TRBJ2-7; 7 bases line up with TRBD2. The CDR3 is 14 amino acids. Losses at the gene ends were 6 bases for V and 0 bases for J; bases not matched to a gene: 6. CDR1 and CDR2 from the germline V gene are SGHKS and YYEKEE (reference sequence). The CDR3 nucleotides read TGTGCCAGCACCCGAGGCGGGAGCTCCTACGAGCAGTACTTC. Its translation is CASTRGGSSYEQYF.

This chain joins TRBV12-5 and TRBJ2-7; D possibly corresponds to TRBD2 (6 bases). V shed 0 bases and J shed 0 bases, with 18 bases lying between them. The length of the CDR3 is 18 residues. The germline gives CDR1 LGHNT, CDR2 FRNRAP. The CDR3: CASGLVLDTRDASYEQYV. CDR3 nucleotides: TGTGCTAGTGGTTTGGTCCTTGACACGCGGGACGCCTCCTACGAGCAGTACGTC.